This T cell receptor (beta chain) was sequenced in a study of preoperative IRX-2 immunotherapy in early breast cancer. This clone appeared a few times. Clones were sequenced by immunoSEQ multiplex PCR, and TCRdb holds only the in-frame ones, with some missing. The sample records fewer than 35,000 clones, about 90% being singletons. Germline V gives CDR1 LNHDA, CDR2 SQIVND (reference sequence). With 11 bases removed from V and 4 bases from J, the gap between germline ends came to 14 bases. This CDR3 has 12 residues. The treatment denotes: preoperative locoregional IRX-2 cytokine immunotherapy. Preoperative locoregional IRX-2 cytokine immunotherapy was tested in the phase Ib source study.

This TCR was sampled from a human donor with breast cancer. This material consisted of tumor tissue, taken after IRX-2 immunotherapy. J is TRBJ1-2 and V is TRBV19; D remains ambiguous. The CDR3 DNA reads as TGTGCCTGCGCTCCCCGGGGCTATGGCTACACCTTC. It encodes CACAPRGYGYTF.